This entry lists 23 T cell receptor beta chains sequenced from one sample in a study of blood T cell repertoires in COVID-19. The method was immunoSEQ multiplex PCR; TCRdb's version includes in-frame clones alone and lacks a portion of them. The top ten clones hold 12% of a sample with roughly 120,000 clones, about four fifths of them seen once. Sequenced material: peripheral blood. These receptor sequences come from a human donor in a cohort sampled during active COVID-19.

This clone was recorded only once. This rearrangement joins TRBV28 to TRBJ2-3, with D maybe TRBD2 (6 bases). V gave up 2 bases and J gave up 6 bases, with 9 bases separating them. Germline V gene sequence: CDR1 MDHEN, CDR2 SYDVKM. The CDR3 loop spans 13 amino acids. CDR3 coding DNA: TGTGCCAGCAGTTTAGCAGGGAGGGATACGCAGTATTTT. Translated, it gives CASSLAGRDTQYF.

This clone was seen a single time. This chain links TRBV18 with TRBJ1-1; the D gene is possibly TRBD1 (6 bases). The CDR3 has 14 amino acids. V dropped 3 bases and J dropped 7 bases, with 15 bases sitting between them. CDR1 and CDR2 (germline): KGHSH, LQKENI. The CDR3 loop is CASSPTEGGGEAFF. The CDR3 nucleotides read TGTGCCAGCTCACCCACCGAGGGGGGGGGTGAAGCTTTCTTT.

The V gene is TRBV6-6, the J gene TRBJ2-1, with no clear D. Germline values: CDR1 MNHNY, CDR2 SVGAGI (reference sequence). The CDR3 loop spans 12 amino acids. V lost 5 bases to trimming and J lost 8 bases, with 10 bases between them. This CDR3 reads CASSPMGDEQFF. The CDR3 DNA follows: TGTGCCAGCAGTCCGATGGGCGATGAGCAGTTCTTC.

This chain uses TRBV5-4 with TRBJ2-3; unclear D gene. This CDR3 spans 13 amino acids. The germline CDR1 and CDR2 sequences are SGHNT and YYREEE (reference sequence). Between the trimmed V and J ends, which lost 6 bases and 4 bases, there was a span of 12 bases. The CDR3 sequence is CASNPRSADTQYF. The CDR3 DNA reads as TGTGCCAGCAACCCTCGGTCCGCAGATACGCAGTATTTT.

CDR3 in DNA: TGCGCCAGCAGCGACAGGGTCTATAATTCACCCCTCCACTTT. It yields the protein CASSDRVYNSPLHF. The V call is TRBV4-3, the J call TRBJ1-6, with TRBD1 matching 7 bases. Per the germline V gene, CDR1 is LGHNA and CDR2 is YSLEER. The CDR3 totals 14 residues. With V trimmed by 5 bases and J by 3 bases, 1 base remained unmatched.

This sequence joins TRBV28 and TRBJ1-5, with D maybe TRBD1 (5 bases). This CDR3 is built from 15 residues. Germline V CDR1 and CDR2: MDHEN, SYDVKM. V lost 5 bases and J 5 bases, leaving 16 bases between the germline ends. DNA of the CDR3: TGTGCCAGCAGTGGGGCGGGGCGGGGAGATCAGCCCCAGCATTTT. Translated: CASSGAGRGDQPQHF.

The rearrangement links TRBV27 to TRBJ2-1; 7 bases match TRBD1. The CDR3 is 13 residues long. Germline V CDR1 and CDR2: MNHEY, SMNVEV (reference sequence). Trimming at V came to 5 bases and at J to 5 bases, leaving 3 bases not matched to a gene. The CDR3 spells CASSPQGDNEQFF. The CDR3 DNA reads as TGTGCCAGCAGTCCTCAGGGGGACAATGAGCAGTTCTTC.

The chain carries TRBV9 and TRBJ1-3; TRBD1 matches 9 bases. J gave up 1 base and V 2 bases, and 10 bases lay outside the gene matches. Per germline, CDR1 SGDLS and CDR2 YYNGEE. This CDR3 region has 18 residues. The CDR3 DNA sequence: TGTGCCAGCAGCGTGGGACAGGGAAGGTCATTATCTGGAAACACCATATATTTT. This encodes CASSVGQGRSLSGNTIYF.

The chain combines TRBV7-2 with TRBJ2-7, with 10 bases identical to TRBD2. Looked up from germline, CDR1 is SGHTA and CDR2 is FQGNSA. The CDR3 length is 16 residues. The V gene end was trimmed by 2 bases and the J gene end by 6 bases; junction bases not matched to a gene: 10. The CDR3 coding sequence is TGTGCCAGCAGCTTAACGCCCAGCGGGGGGGGGATCGAGCAGTACTTC. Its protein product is CASSLTPSGGGIEQYF. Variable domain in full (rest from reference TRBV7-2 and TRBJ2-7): GAGVSQSPSNKVTEKGKDVELRCDPISGHTALYWYRQSLGQGLEFLIYFQGNSAPDKSGLPSDRFSAERTGGSVSTLTIQRTQQEDSAVYLCASSLTPSGGGIEQYFGPGTRLTVT.

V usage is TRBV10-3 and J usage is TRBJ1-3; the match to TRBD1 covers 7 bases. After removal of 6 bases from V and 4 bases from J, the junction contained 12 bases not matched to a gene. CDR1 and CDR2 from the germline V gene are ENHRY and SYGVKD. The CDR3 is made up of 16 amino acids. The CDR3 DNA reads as TGTGCCATCAGCCAGGCACAGGGGACTGCAGGAAACACCATATATTTT. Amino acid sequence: CAISQAQGTAGNTIYF.

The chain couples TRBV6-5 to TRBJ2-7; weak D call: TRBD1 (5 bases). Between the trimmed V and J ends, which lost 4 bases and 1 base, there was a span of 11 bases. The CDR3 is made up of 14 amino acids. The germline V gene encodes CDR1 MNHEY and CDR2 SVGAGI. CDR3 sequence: CASSSRQSSYEQYF. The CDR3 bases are TGTGCCAGCAGTTCCAGACAGAGTTCCTACGAGCAGTACTTC.

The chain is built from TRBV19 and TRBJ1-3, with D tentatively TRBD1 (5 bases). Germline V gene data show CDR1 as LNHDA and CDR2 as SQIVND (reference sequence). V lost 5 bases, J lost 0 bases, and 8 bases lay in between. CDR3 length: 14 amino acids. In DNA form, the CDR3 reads TGTGCCAGTAGTGCAGGGTCCTCTGGAAACACCATATATTTT. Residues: CASSAGSSGNTIYF. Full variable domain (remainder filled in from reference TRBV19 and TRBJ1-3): DGGITQSPKYLFRKEGQNVTLSCEQNLNHDAMYWYRQDPGQGLRLIYYSQIVNDFQKGDIAEGYSVSREKKESFPLTVTSAQKNPTAFYLCASSAGSSGNTIYFGEGSWLTVV.

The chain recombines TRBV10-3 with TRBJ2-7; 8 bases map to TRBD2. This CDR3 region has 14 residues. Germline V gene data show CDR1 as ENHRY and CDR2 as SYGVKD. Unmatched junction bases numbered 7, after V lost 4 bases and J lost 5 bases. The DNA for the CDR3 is TGTGCCATCAGTGTTGGCGGGGGGAGGAACGAGCAGTACTTC. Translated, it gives CAISVGGGRNEQYF.

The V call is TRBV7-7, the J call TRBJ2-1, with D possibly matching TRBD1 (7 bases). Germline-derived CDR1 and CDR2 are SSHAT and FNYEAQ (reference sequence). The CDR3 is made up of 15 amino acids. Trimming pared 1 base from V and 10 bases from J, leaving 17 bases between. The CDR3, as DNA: TGTGCCAGCAGCTTAGGCAGGGGGGCTCCCTTGGAGCAGTTCTTC. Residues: CASSLGRGAPLEQFF.

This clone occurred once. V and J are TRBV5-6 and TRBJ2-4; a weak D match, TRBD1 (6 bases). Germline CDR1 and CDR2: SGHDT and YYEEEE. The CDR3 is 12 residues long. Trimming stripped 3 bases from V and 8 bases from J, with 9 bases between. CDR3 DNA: TGTGCCAGCAGCTGGGCAGGGGACATTCAGTACTTC. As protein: CASSWAGDIQYF.

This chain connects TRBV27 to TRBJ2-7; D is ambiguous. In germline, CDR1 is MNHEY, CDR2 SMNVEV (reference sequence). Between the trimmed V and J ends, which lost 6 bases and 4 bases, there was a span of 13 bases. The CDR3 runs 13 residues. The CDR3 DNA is TGTGCCAGCAGGTTTATTTCAGGATACGAGCAGTACTTC. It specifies CASRFISGYEQYF.

The CDR3 sequence: CASSQTSGGAGDTQYF. The CDR3 DNA is TGTGCCAGCAGCCAGACTAGCGGGGGGGCTGGAGATACGCAGTATTTT. V is TRBV7-2 and J is TRBJ2-3; 14 bases align to TRBD2. The ends lost 5 bases at V and 5 bases at J; junction bases unmatched: 6. Per germline, CDR1 SGHTA and CDR2 FQGNSA. The CDR3 extends over 16 amino acids.

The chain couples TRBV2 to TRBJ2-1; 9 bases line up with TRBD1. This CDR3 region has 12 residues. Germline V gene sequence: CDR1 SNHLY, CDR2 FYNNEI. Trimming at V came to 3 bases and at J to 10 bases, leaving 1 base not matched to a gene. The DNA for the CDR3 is TGTGCCAGCAGTGACGACAGGGGGGAGCAGTTCTTC. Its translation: CASSDDRGEQFF.

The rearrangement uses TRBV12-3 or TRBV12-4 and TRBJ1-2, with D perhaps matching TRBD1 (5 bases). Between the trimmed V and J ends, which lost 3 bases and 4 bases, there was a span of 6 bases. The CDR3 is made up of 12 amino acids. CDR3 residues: CASSLGLYGYTF. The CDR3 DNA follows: TGTGCCAGCAGTTTGGGACTCTATGGCTACACCTTC.

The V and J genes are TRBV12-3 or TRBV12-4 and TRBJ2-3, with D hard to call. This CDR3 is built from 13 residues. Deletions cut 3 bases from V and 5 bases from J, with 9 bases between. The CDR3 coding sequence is TGTGCCAGCAGTTTTCAGGCCGGAGATACGCAGTATTTT. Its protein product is CASSFQAGDTQYF.

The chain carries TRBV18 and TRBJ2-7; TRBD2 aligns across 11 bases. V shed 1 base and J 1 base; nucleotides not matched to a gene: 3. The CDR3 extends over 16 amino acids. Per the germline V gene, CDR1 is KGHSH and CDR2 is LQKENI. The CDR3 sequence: CASSPQTSGVSYEQYF. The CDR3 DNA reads TGTGCCAGCTCACCACAGACTAGCGGGGTTTCCTACGAGCAGTACTTC.

CDR3 in DNA: TGTGCCAGCAGTACCCGGGAGGGTTGGTACGAGCAGTACTTC. The encoded protein is CASSTREGWYEQYF. V is TRBV6-5 and J is TRBJ2-7; 8 bases fit TRBD2. Trimming took 5 bases from V and 4 from J; bases not matched to a gene: 7. Germline V gene lookup returns CDR1 MNHEY and CDR2 SVGAGI. The CDR3 contains 14 residues.

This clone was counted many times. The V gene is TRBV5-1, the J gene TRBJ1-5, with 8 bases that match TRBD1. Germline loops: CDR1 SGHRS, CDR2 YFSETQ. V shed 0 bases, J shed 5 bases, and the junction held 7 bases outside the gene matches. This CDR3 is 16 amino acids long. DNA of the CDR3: TGCGCCAGCAGCTTGGGGACAGGGCCCAGGGATCAGCCCCAGCATTTT. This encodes CASSLGTGPRDQPQHF.